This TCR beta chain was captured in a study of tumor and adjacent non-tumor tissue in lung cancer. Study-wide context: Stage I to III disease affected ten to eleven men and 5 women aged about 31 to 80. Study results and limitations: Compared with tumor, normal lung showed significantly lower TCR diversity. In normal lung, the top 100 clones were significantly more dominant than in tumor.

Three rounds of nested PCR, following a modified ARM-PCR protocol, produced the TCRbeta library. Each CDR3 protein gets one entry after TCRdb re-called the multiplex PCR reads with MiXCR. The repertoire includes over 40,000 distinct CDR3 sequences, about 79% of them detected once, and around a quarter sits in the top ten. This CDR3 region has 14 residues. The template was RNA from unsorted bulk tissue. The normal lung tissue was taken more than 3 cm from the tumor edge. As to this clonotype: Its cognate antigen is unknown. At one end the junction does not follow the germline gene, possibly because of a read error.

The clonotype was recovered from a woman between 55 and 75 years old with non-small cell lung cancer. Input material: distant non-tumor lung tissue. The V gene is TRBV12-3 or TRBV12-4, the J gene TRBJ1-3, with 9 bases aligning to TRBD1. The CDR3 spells CASSSRTGENTTYF. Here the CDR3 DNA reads TGTGCTAGCAGTTCTAGGACAGGGGAAAACACCACATATTTT.